The T cell receptor beta chain under discussion was sequenced for a study of tumor-infiltrating lymphocytes in oesophageal squamous cell carcinoma. TCRdb analysed the PCR reads with MiXCR anew, one entry per CDR3 protein. The top ten clones hold approximately 19% of a sample with around 22,000 distinct CDR3 sequences, 34% of them seen once. Turning to this clonotype: The junction departs from the called germline gene at one end, perhaps through a read error.

The clonotype was recovered from a female donor with esophageal squamous cell carcinoma. Sequences were obtained from esophageal tumor tissue.

CDR3 residues: CASKGLAGALFNEQFF. The DNA for the CDR3 is TGTGCCAGCAAAGGACTAGCGGGAGCCTTGTTCAATGAACAGTTCTTT. V and J are TRBV6-1 and TRBJ1-6; D ambiguous. The CDR3 extends over 16 amino acids. Per germline, CDR1 MNHNS and CDR2 SASEGT.